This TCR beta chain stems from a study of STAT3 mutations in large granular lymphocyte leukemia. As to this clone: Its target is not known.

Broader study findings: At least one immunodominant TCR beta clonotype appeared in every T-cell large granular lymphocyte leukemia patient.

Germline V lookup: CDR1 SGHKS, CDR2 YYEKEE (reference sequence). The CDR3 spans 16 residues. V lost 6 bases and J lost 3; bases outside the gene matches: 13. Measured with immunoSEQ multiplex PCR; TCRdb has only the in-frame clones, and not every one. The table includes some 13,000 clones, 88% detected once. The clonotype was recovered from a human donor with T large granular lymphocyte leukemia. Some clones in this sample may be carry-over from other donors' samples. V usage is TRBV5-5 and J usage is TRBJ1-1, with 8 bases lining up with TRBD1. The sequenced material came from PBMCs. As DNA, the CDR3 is TGTGCCAGCACCTTCTCCGGGACAGGAGTTTACACTGAAGCTTTCTTT. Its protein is CASTFSGTGVYTEAFF.